These 5 T cell receptor beta chains were all obtained from the same sample, sequenced in a study of T cell responses to AZD1222 COVID-19 vaccine. Sequencing was performed with immunoSEQ multiplex PCR; in TCRdb, only in-frame clones are kept and a portion is missing. The repertoire holds about 85,000 clones, with approximately 88% as singletons. The source material was peripheral blood, sampled on day 0 of AZD1222 vaccination. The receptors come from an adult in good health.

The chain is built from TRBV6-2 or TRBV6-3 and TRBJ2-3; D possibly corresponds to TRBD2 (6 bases). In germline, CDR1 is MNHEY, CDR2 SVGEGT. The germline V and J ends were trimmed by 3 bases and 1 base, with 8 bases remaining between them. CDR3 length: 14 amino acids. This CDR3 reads CASSYIAGTDTQYF. As DNA, the CDR3 is TGTGCCAGCAGTTATATAGCGGGCACAGATACGCAGTATTTT.

The count of this clone is one. The CDR3 spells CASRIRRNTEAFF. CDR3 nucleotides: TGTGCCAGCAGAATCAGGAGGAACACTGAAGCTTTCTTT. The rearrangement links TRBV27 to TRBJ1-1; D remains ambiguous. V was pared by 6 bases and J by 1 base, with 9 bases between. Germline V gene lookup returns CDR1 MNHEY and CDR2 SMNVEV (reference sequence). This CDR3 contains 13 residues.

V gene TRBV27 combines with J gene TRBJ1-5; D gene ambiguous. The V gene lost 1 base and the J gene lost 1 base, with 11 bases spanning the gap. The CDR3 runs to 16 residues. The V gene's germline CDR1 is MNHEY and CDR2 SMNVEV (reference sequence). Here the CDR3 reads CASSLFSGASNQPQHF. The CDR3 DNA sequence: TGTGCCAGCAGTTTATTTTCGGGAGCGAGCAATCAGCCCCAGCATTTT.

The rearrangement uses TRBV28 and TRBJ2-7, with 9 bases aligning to TRBD1. The CDR3 runs 14 residues. Germline CDR1 reads MDHEN; CDR2 reads SYDVKM. V gave up 5 bases and J gave up 4 bases; unmatched junction bases: 6. In nucleotides, the CDR3 is TGTGCCAGCAGTAGACAGGGGGGGTTTTACGAGCAGTACTTC. Its protein product is CASSRQGGFYEQYF. The whole variable domain, filled in from reference TRBV28 and TRBJ2-7, reads DVKVTQSSRYLVKRTGEKVFLECVQDMDHENMFWYRQDPGLGLRLIYFSYDVKMKEKGDIPEGYSVSREKKERFSLILESASTNQTSMYLCASSRQGGFYEQYFGPGTRLTVT.

The chain joins TRBV7-2 to TRBJ1-2; 8 bases align to TRBD1. After removal of 7 bases from V and 4 bases from J, the junction contained 8 bases not matched to a gene. Germline CDR1 is SGHTA and CDR2 is FQGNSA. This CDR3 comprises 14 residues. The CDR3 sequence: CASNNPGGVYGYTF. DNA for the CDR3: TGTGCCAGCAACAACCCAGGGGGCGTCTATGGCTACACCTTC.